Shown below are 16 T cell receptor beta chains from a single sample sequenced in a study of OX40 agonist ivuxolimab in advanced cancers. Profiled with immunoSEQ multiplex PCR; TCRdb holds only in-frame clones, not every one. The profile covers roughly 75,000 clones, with around four fifths appearing a single time and about 0.8% taken by the ten largest. This sample comprised CD4+ or CD8+ T cells sorted from blood, obtained in a trial of the OX40 agonist ivuxolimab. The receptors derive from an adult with an advanced solid tumor such as melanoma, head and neck, liver or kidney cancer.

This rearrangement joins TRBV12-5 to TRBJ2-3; TRBD2 is a possible D gene (6 bases). From germline, CDR1 is LGHNT and CDR2 FRNRAP. V was cut by 7 bases and J by 1 base, with 15 bases left in between. The CDR3 contains 15 residues. The CDR3, as DNA: TGTGCTAGTGCTCGGGGGAATGGGGGCACAGATACGCAGTATTTT. It specifies CASARGNGGTDTQYF. Filled out from reference TRBV12-5 and TRBJ2-3, the complete variable domain reads DARVTQTPRHKVTEMGQEVTMRCQPILGHNTVFWYRQTMMQGLELLAYFRNRAPLDDSGMPKDRFSAEMPDATLATLKIQPSEPRDSAVYFCASARGNGGTDTQYFGPGTRLTVL.

The chain carries TRBV5-1 and TRBJ2-5; the match to TRBD1 covers 7 bases. The V gene end was trimmed by 7 bases and the J gene end by 1 base; junction bases not matched to a gene: 7. Germline V gene lookup returns CDR1 SGHRS and CDR2 YFSETQ. CDR3 size: 14 residues. The CDR3 sequence is CASCRTGVQETQYF. CDR3 nucleotide sequence: TGCGCCAGCTGTCGAACAGGGGTCCAAGAGACCCAGTACTTC.

CDR3 residues: CASSLLQAGANVLTF. CDR3 nucleotides: TGTGCCAGCAGTTTACTTCAGGCTGGGGCCAACGTCCTGACTTTC. The chain combines TRBV28 with TRBJ2-6; no definite D call. Germline assignment: CDR1 MDHEN and CDR2 SYDVKM. This CDR3 contains 15 residues. Trimming removed 2 bases from V and 2 bases from J, with 7 bases in between.

This clone occurred once. This rearrangement joins TRBV30 to TRBJ1-4; maybe TRBD1 (6 bases). The CDR3 sequence is 15 residues long. V lost 3 bases and J 10 bases, leaving 21 bases between the germline ends. Looked up from germline, CDR1 is GTSNPN and CDR2 is SVGIG (reference sequence). Here the CDR3 DNA reads TGTGCCTGGAGCACGGGGGCAACTCCGGTGGGAAAACTGTTTTTT. Protein sequence: CAWSTGATPVGKLFF.

The V and J genes are TRBV5-6 and TRBJ2-5; D is perhaps TRBD1 (6 bases). Trimming took off 4 bases at V and 4 bases at J, with 17 bases between the two ends. CDR3 length: 15 amino acids. The germline gives CDR1 SGHDT, CDR2 YYEEEE. The DNA for the CDR3 is TGTGCCAGCAGCAGCCTGGGACACCTAGGAGAGACCCAGTACTTC. This sequence encodes CASSSLGHLGETQYF.

The V call is TRBV6-1, the J call TRBJ1-5; D not certain. This CDR3 has 14 residues. Germline lookup yields CDR1 MNHNS and CDR2 SASEGT. V was cut by 3 bases and J by 4 bases, with 10 bases left in between. The CDR3 loop is CASSDFTENQPQHF. The CDR3 bases are TGTGCCAGCAGTGATTTTACAGAGAATCAGCCCCAGCATTTT.

The DNA of the CDR3 is TGTGCCAGCAGCTTGTTTGGGCCCACCTACGAGCAGTACTTC. Translation gives CASSLFGPTYEQYF. V is TRBV5-5 and J is TRBJ2-7; D is undetermined. The V end lost 1 base, the J end lost 2 bases, and 10 bases lay between the germline ends. The CDR3 sequence is 14 residues long. Germline CDR1 SGHKS, CDR2 YYEKEE (reference sequence).

This chain joins TRBV9 and TRBJ2-1, with D hard to call. Germline CDR1 is SGDLS and CDR2 is YYNGEE. The V gene lost 0 bases and the J gene lost 0 bases, with 13 bases spanning the gap. This CDR3 spans 17 amino acids. CDR3 residues: CASSVVSIRSSYNEQFF. In DNA, the CDR3 is TGTGCCAGCAGCGTAGTTAGTATAAGGAGCTCCTACAATGAGCAGTTCTTC.

As DNA, the CDR3 is TGTGCCAGCAGCGCCCGGGACGGTAGCTCCTACGAGCAGTACTTC. Translation gives CASSARDGSSYEQYF. The gene calls are TRBV5-4 and TRBJ2-7; TRBD1 or TRBD2 may be the D gene (5 bases each). This CDR3 spans 15 amino acids. Between the trimmed V and J ends, which lost 4 bases and 0 bases, there was a span of 14 bases. Germline V CDR1 and CDR2: SGHNT, YYREEE (reference sequence).

The rearrangement links TRBV2 to TRBJ2-4; the D is unclear. The CDR3 loop spans 15 amino acids. V lost 7 bases and J 0 bases, leaving 13 bases between the germline ends. The V gene's germline CDR1 is SNHLY and CDR2 FYNNEI. The CDR3 DNA follows: TGTGCCAGCACCCCGACACTATTAGCCAAAAACATTCAGTACTTC. It translates to CASTPTLLAKNIQYF.

The rearrangement uses TRBV7-2 and TRBJ1-2, with 9 bases that match TRBD1. The CDR3 loop spans 13 amino acids. The ends lost 6 bases at V and 6 bases at J; junction bases unmatched: 5. Germline loops: CDR1 SGHTA, CDR2 FQGNSA. CDR3 in DNA: TGTGCCAGCAGTCTTAGACAGGGGGATGGCTACACCTTC. This codes for CASSLRQGDGYTF.

The chain couples TRBV11-3 to TRBJ2-6; 11 bases agree with TRBD2. Per germline, CDR1 SGHNT and CDR2 YENEEA. V gave up 5 bases and J gave up 3 bases; unmatched junction bases: 9. The CDR3 extends over 18 amino acids. This CDR3 reads CASSPHRLAGRGANVLTF. The CDR3 DNA reads TGTGCCAGCAGCCCCCATCGACTAGCGGGACGTGGGGCCAACGTCCTGACTTTC.

J is TRBJ2-1 and V is TRBV28; 10 bases are shared with TRBD1. J was trimmed by 3 bases and V by 5 bases; bases with no gene match: 7. The CDR3 is 16 amino acids. The germline CDR1 and CDR2 sequences are MDHEN and SYDVKM. The CDR3 nucleotides are TGTGCCAGCAGTGATGCCGGACAGGGGGACTACAATGAGCAGTTCTTC. Encoded protein: CASSDAGQGDYNEQFF.

The V gene is TRBV19, the J gene TRBJ2-7; 8 bases are a match to TRBD1. The CDR3 runs to 14 residues. Germline CDR1 LNHDA, CDR2 SQIVND (reference sequence). Trimming removed 6 bases from V and 7 bases from J; junction bases left unmatched: 11. The CDR3 sequence: CASRPRTGPGEQYF. The CDR3 bases are TGTGCCAGTAGACCGAGGACAGGGCCGGGGGAGCAGTACTTC.

This clone appeared a few times. The J gene is TRBJ1-1, the V gene TRBV7-9; D remains ambiguous. The CDR3 runs to 15 residues. CDR1 is SEHNR and CDR2 is FQNEAQ in the germline V gene (reference sequence). The V and J ends lost 0 bases and 4 bases respectively, with 12 bases between them. CDR3 amino acids: CASSLALGSTTEAFF. The CDR3 region has the DNA TGTGCCAGCAGCTTAGCGCTTGGCAGCACCACTGAAGCTTTCTTT.

The chain is built from TRBV20-1 and TRBJ1-1; D unresolved. The CDR3 runs 11 residues. Trimming pared 0 bases from V and 6 bases from J, leaving 5 bases between. Per germline, CDR1 DFQATT and CDR2 SNEGSKA (reference sequence). The CDR3 DNA is TGCAGTGCTAGAGATCTTCCTGAAGCTTTCTTT. Its translation is CSARDLPEAFF.